This entry lists 2 T cell receptor beta chains sequenced from one sample in a study of molecular identifiers for immune sequencing clone quantification. In TCRdb, the PCR reads were re-called with MiXCR into one record per CDR3 protein. The sample includes around 94,000 distinct CDR3 sequences, under 40% of them seen just once. Sample: naive CD8+ T cells from blood, with Jurkat cell RNA spiked in. The subset denotes: FACS-sorted CD8+CD4-CCR7+CD45RA+ naive T cells. These receptors all come from a human donor in good health. Some libraries in this study had Jurkat cell RNA spiked in.

V and J are TRBV28 and TRBJ2-1, with unresolved D. CDR1 MDHEN and CDR2 SYDVKM come from the germline V gene. V shed 1 base and J shed 8 bases, with 9 bases lying between them. CDR3 size: 13 residues. CDR3 region: CASSLSVVHEQFF. The CDR3 DNA follows: TGTGCCAGCAGTTTATCAGTTGTCCATGAGCAGTTCTTC.

This clonotype occurred a few times. This rearrangement joins TRBV4-1 to TRBJ1-1; 8 nucleotides agree with TRBD1. The CDR3 is 15 amino acids. Trimming removed 0 bases from V and 4 bases from J; junction bases left unmatched: 4. Germline V gene sequence: CDR1 MGHRA, CDR2 YSYEKL. The CDR3 coding sequence is TGCGCCAGCAGCCAAGATACAGGGGGTTTCACTGAAGCTTTCTTT. It codes for CASSQDTGGFTEAFF.